One and the same sample provided the 7 T cell receptor beta chains below, sequenced in a study of blood T cell repertoires in COVID-19. Assay used: immunoSEQ multiplex PCR; TCRdb lists only in-frame clones, some missing. The sample records roughly 310,000 clones, around nine tenths being singletons. Material for sequencing was PBMCs or T cells enriched from blood (not recorded which). These receptors originate from a woman in her thirties or forties who had recovered from COVID-19.

This clone was seen just once. This chain uses TRBV11-3 with TRBJ2-2, with 8 bases aligning to TRBD1. V shed 3 bases and J 7 bases; nucleotides not matched to a gene: 10. The CDR3 is 16 residues long. Germline CDR1 SGHNT, CDR2 YENEEA. CDR3 residues: CASSFGAGGFNGELFF. The CDR3 DNA follows: TGTGCCAGCAGCTTTGGGGCAGGGGGCTTTAACGGGGAGCTGTTTTTT.

The chain recombines TRBV7-2 with TRBJ2-1; D perhaps matches TRBD1 (6 bases). Germline lookup yields CDR1 SGHTA and CDR2 FQGNSA. Between the trimmed V and J ends, which lost 5 bases and 4 bases, there was a span of 12 bases. The CDR3 consists of 14 residues. CDR3 amino acids: CASSPGQSYNEQFF. The CDR3 DNA reads TGTGCCAGCAGCCCTGGACAGTCATACAATGAGCAGTTCTTC.

This sequence joins TRBV7-9 and TRBJ2-1; D is perhaps TRBD2 (6 bases). Germline V gene sequence: CDR1 SEHNR, CDR2 FQNEAQ (reference sequence). V was shortened by 4 bases and J by 6 bases, with 19 bases between the two germline ends. This CDR3 has 16 amino acids. CDR3 sequence reads: CASSSSGLLSLNEQFF. The CDR3 DNA reads TGTGCCAGCAGCTCTTCGGGACTCCTGTCGCTCAATGAGCAGTTCTTC.

The chain recombines TRBV13 with TRBJ2-7; TRBD1 matches 10 bases. CDR3 length equals 16 residues. V dropped 4 bases and J dropped 0; count of bases not matched to a gene: 6. In germline, CDR1 is PRHDT, CDR2 FYEKMQ (reference sequence). CDR3 DNA sequence: TGTGCCAGCAGCTCCCGGGACAGGGGAACCTCCTACGAGCAGTACTTC. Amino acid sequence: CASSSRDRGTSYEQYF.

The rearrangement joins TRBV7-9 to TRBJ2-3, with 9 bases aligning to TRBD2. CDR3 size: 16 residues. Germline values: CDR1 SEHNR, CDR2 FQNEAQ (reference sequence). V was clipped by 4 bases and J by 4 bases; unmatched bases: 9. The CDR3 loop is CASSYKAGGLADTQYF. CDR3 sequence (DNA): TGTGCCAGCAGCTACAAAGCGGGGGGCCTTGCAGATACGCAGTATTTT.

This sequence joins TRBV3-1 (or the pseudogene TRBV3-2) and TRBJ2-5; a weak D match, TRBD1 (6 bases). The germline V gene has CDR1 LGHDT and CDR2 YNNKEL (reference sequence). The V end lost 6 bases, the J end lost 0 bases, and 14 bases lay between the germline ends. The CDR3 spans 15 residues. Written as DNA, the CDR3 is TGTGCCAGCAGGCTCTCTCAGGGGAACCAAGAGACCCAGTACTTC. It yields the protein CASRLSQGNQETQYF.

J is TRBJ2-7 and V is TRBV2; D is undetermined. V lost 4 bases to trimming and J lost 5 bases, with 6 bases between them. The CDR3 covers 11 residues. From germline, CDR1 is SNHLY and CDR2 FYNNEI. CDR3 coding DNA: TGTGCCAGCAGTGTCTACGACGAGCAGTACTTC. As protein: CASSVYDEQYF.